This TCR beta chain was recorded in a study of T cell repertoires in ileal Crohn's disease. Libraries were prepared by immunoSEQ multiplex PCR; TCRdb keeps only in-frame clonotypes and omits some of them. This table holds about 1,500 clones, 80% to 90% found once. Time point here: neoterminal ileum biopsy at postoperative endoscopy, about 6 months after surgery. The CDR3 totals 14 residues. The junction had 2 bases not matched to a gene; V was cut back by 1 base and J by 3 bases. Germline lookup yields CDR1 GTSNPN and CDR2 SVGIG (reference sequence). The chain joins TRBV30 to TRBJ2-3, with 9 bases that match TRBD2. The clonotype originates from an adult with Crohn's disease. The sequenced material came from ileal tissue. CDR3 loop: CAWSGLAETDTQYF. CDR3 DNA sequence: TGTGCCTGGAGTGGACTAGCGGAAACAGATACGCAGTATTTT.